Detailed here is one T cell receptor beta chain. Its antigen is still unknown. Measured with immunoSEQ multiplex PCR; TCRdb has only the in-frame clones, and not every one. The sample carries nearly 45,000 clones, approximately 70% recorded once. This entry is derived from a study of vaccination effects on CD4 cells after COVID-19. With approximately 10 days of culture completed, CD4+ T cells were isolated. BNT162b2 vaccine or mRNA-1273 vaccine was given to participants in two doses. The CDR3 totals 12 residues. CDR1 and CDR2 from the germline V gene are SQVTM and ANQGSEA. Trimming took off 8 bases at V and 1 base at J, with 12 bases between the two ends.

The sequence came from a human donor who received a COVID-19 vaccine. The starting material was CD4+ T cells from PBMCs cultured without peptide, obtained after COVID-19 vaccination. The rearrangement uses TRBV29-1 and TRBJ2-7; D may be TRBD1 or TRBD2 (5 bases each). CDR3 amino acids: CSPRDVSYEQYF. The CDR3 DNA sequence: TGCAGCCCCCGGGACGTATCCTACGAGCAGTACTTC.